A selection of T cell receptor beta chains follows, all from one sample in a study of cytomegalovirus exposure and HLA in healthy donors. Some clones are missing from TCRdb's copy, which holds only in-frame ones; the method was immunoSEQ multiplex PCR. The profile shows approximately 130,000 clones, about 87% of them singletons. Sequenced material: PBMCs. The receptors stem from a woman aged 18-29 years in good health and CMV-seronegative. Each CDR3 is given with its conserved first and last residue. Each record gives: V gene, D gene, clone size, J gene, CDR3 DNA, CDR3 protein. The D gene is left open where the match is weak. Size is stated for part of the rows, as once, few or many counts, or as a class when the clone is expanded.

>TRBV27|TRBD2|few|TRBJ2-1
TGTGCCAGCAGTTACAGCGGGGCCTACAATGAGCAGTTCTTC
CASSYSGAYNEQFF
>TRBV10-3|TRBD1|.|TRBJ1-1
TGTGCCATCAGTGATAGCTGGACAGGGTATGACACTGAAGCTTTCTTT
CAISDSWTGYDTEAFF
>TRBV28|.|.|TRBJ2-7
TGTGCCAGCAGTTTAGTTCCAGGGGTAACCGAGCAGTACTTC
CASSLVPGVTEQYF
>TRBV9|.|once|TRBJ2-3
TGTGCCAGCAGCGTAAGGGAGCCAGATACGCAGTATTTT
CASSVREPDTQYF
>TRBV7-9|TRBD2|.|TRBJ2-7
TGTGCCAGCAGCCAAGGACTAGCGGGAGGAGGGCCCTACGAGCAGTACTTC
CASSQGLAGGGPYEQYF
>TRBV29-1|.|.|TRBJ1-2
TGCAGCGTTGAAGACGGACAGAGTAACTATGGCTACACCTTC
CSVEDGQSNYGYTF
>TRBV7-6|TRBD2|.|TRBJ2-7
TGTGCCAGCAGCTTAGCCCTAGCGGGCCCCTCCTACGAGCAGTACTTC
CASSLALAGPSYEQYF
>TRBV5-6|TRBD2|once|TRBJ2-7
TGTGCCAGCAACTTGAAACGAGGACTAGCGGCCTACGAGCAGTACTTC
CASNLKRGLAAYEQYF
>TRBV27|TRBD2|.|TRBJ2-1
TGTGCCAGCAGTTTAGTAGGACTAGCGGGAGGGGTGCAGTTCTTC
CASSLVGLAGGVQFF
>TRBV15|TRBD2|.|TRBJ2-5
TGTGCCACCAGCAATCCCAAGGAAGGGGGACTAGCAGAGACCCAGTACTTC
CATSNPKEGGLAETQYF
>TRBV2|.|.|TRBJ2-1
TGTGCCAGCAGTGAAGAACAGGCCTGGGACAATGAGCAGTTCTTC
CASSEEQAWDNEQFF
>TRBV28|.|.|TRBJ1-2
TGTGCCAGCAGTTCATACAGGGAAGGGGTTTATGGCTACACCTTC
CASSSYREGVYGYTF
>TRBV7-3|.|.|TRBJ1-1
TGTGCCAGCAGCTTAAGTGGCAGGCATGTGAACACTGAAGCTTTCTTT
CASSLSGRHVNTEAFF
>TRBV28|.|.|TRBJ1-5
TGTGCCAGCCCCAGGGGCCGCCGTTCTTGGCCCCAGCATTTT
CASPRGRRSWPQHF
>TRBV27|.|.|TRBJ2-1
TGTGCCAGCAGTTTATCTCGGTTAAATGAGCAGTTCTTC
CASSLSRLNEQFF
>TRBV4-2|.|once|TRBJ2-7
TGTGCCAGCAGCCAGGATTTTAGCGCGAGCTCCTACGAGCAGTACTTC
CASSQDFSASSYEQYF
>TRBV19|TRBD2|few|TRBJ2-5
TGTGCCAGTAGTATGGGACTAGCTGGAGAGACCCAGTACTTC
CASSMGLAGETQYF
>TRBV29-1|.|once|TRBJ2-3
TGCAGCGTTGTGGCATCGTCCGATACGCAGTATTTT
CSVVASSDTQYF
>TRBV9|TRBD1|.|TRBJ1-2
TGTGCCAGCAGCGTAAAGGGGGCCAACTATGGCTACACCTTC
CASSVKGANYGYTF
>TRBV11-2|TRBD2|.|TRBJ2-5
TGTGCCAGCAGCTTAGAGCGGGGGGGCGGGGAGACCCAGTACTTC
CASSLERGGGETQYF
>TRBV28|.|once|TRBJ1-1
TGTGCCAGCAGTATTCAGTGGGGGGCTGAAGCTTTCTTT
CASSIQWGAEAFF
>TRBV18|TRBD1|.|TRBJ2-7
TGTGCCAGCTCACTAGCAGGGGGTTACGAGCAGTACTTC
CASSLAGGYEQYF
>TRBV6-1|.|.|TRBJ2-7
TGTGCCAGCAGTGGACAGCCCCTAGGTGAGCAGTACTTC
CASSGQPLGEQYF
>TRBV18|.|.|TRBJ1-1
TGTGCCACCGGGCAGGGGTTGGGGAACACTGAAGCTTTCTTT
CATGQGLGNTEAFF
>TRBV15|TRBD1|.|TRBJ1-5
TGTGCCACCAGCAGAGATACAGGGGGCAATCAGCCCCAGCATTTT
CATSRDTGGNQPQHF
>TRBV5-6|TRBD2|.|TRBJ2-1
TGTGCCAGCAGGTATAGCGGGAGGGCTTCTAAAGAGCAGTTCTTC
CASRYSGRASKEQFF
>TRBV28|.|.|TRBJ2-7
TGTGCCAGCAGTCCCTCTAGCTCCTACGAGCAGTACTTC
CASSPSSSYEQYF
>TRBV13|TRBD1|.|TRBJ1-1
TGTGCCAGCAGTCCACGGGGCAGGGGGCTTAACACTGAAGCTTTCTTT
CASSPRGRGLNTEAFF
>TRBV28|.|.|TRBJ1-6
TGTGCCAGCAGTATCCAACAGAATTCACCCCTCCACTTT
CASSIQQNSPLHF
>TRBV28|TRBD1|.|TRBJ1-2
TGTGCCAGCAGTTTAAGGGGGCCCCCGTATGGCTACACCTTC
CASSLRGPPYGYTF
>TRBV7-3|.|.|TRBJ2-3
TGTGCCAGCAGCTCGACGGGGTACACAGATACGCAGTATTTT
CASSSTGYTDTQYF
>TRBV2|TRBD2|.|TRBJ2-1
TGTGCCAGCAGTGAGAGGGGGCTAGCGGGGGTATACAATGAGCAGTTCTTC
CASSERGLAGVYNEQFF
>TRBV9|.|.|TRBJ1-1
TGTGCCAGCAGCGTAGACCCCGGCACTGAAGCTTTCTTT
CASSVDPGTEAFF
>TRBV29-1|TRBD1|.|TRBJ2-3
TGCAGCGTTGATCCGGGGACAGGGGGCGTTGATACGCAGTATTTT
CSVDPGTGGVDTQYF
>TRBV4-3|.|once|TRBJ1-2
TGCGCCAGCAGCCAAGATAACATCGCAGGGATTGGCGACTATGGCTACACCTTC
CASSQDNIAGIGDYGYTF
>TRBV5-1|.|.|TRBJ1-3
TGCGCCAGCAGCCCCCAGGGTCGGACCTCTGGAAACACCATATATTTT
CASSPQGRTSGNTIYF
>TRBV4-3|.|.|TRBJ2-1
TGCGCCAGCAGCCACCCATCCTCGGACTCCCGCTCCTACAATGAGCAGTTCTTC
CASSHPSSDSRSYNEQFF
>TRBV6-5|TRBD2|.|TRBJ2-5
TGTGCCAGCAGGACTAGCGGGGGGCAAGAGACCCAGTACTTC
CASRTSGGQETQYF
>TRBV2|.|.|TRBJ2-1
TGTGCCAGCAGGAAACAAAGGGACAAAGACTCCTACAATGAGCAGTTCTTC
CASRKQRDKDSYNEQFF
>TRBV2|TRBD2|.|TRBJ2-1
TGTGCCACCGCCCTCGAGGCGGGGGAGGAGCAGTTCTTC
CATALEAGEEQFF
>TRBV27|TRBD2|.|TRBJ2-7
TGTGCCAGCAGTGCGACTTGGACTAGTTCTTACGAGCAGTACTTC
CASSATWTSSYEQYF
>TRBV19|.|once|TRBJ2-1
TGTGCCAGTACCCTCAGGGGGGCCCACAATGAGCAGTTCTTC
CASTLRGAHNEQFF
>TRBV11-3|TRBD2|.|TRBJ2-3
TGTGCCAGCAGCTTAGGGACTAGCGGAGCCACAGATACGCAGTATTTT
CASSLGTSGATDTQYF
>TRBV5-4|TRBD1|.|TRBJ2-7
TGTGCCAGCAGCTTGGGGTCTGGGGTCAGGGGGTACGAGCAGTACTTC
CASSLGSGVRGYEQYF
>TRBV11-2|.|.|TRBJ1-1
TGTGCCAGCAGCCTAGAATCGTTCACTGAAGCTTTCTTT
CASSLESFTEAFF